This T cell receptor (beta chain) was recorded in a study of spatial heterogeneity in lung cancer. About the study: Within raw reads, each unique TCR and UMI combination appeared on average more than ten times.

Each CDR3 protein gets one entry after TCRdb re-called the 5' RACE reads with MiXCR. The sample lists roughly 48,000 distinct CDR3 sequences; about 11% were seen once. Germline V gives CDR1 DFQATT, CDR2 SNEGSKA (reference sequence). The CDR3 loop spans 15 amino acids. The V segment lost 6 bases and the J segment 7 bases; nucleotides outside the gene matches: 10. Time point of the sample: sample taken at primary tumor resection. Sequencing of whole RNA from tumor, nontumor lung or frozen PBMC involved no sorting. The donor population consisted of roughly 70 patients with untreated, early-stage non-small cell lung cancer.

The specimen comprised PBMCs, sampled at surgery. This chain joins TRBV20-1 and TRBJ1-6, with 9 bases aligning to TRBD1. The sequence came from a female donor with early-stage non-small cell lung cancer. In nucleotides, the CDR3 is TGCAGTGCCAGTTTCGACAGGGGGAGAAATTCACCCCTCCACTTT. It translates to CSASFDRGRNSPLHF.